These 25 T cell receptor beta chains came from one sample sequenced in a study of shared clonotypes between healthy human individuals (dated by TCRdb to about 2020). Libraries were built with the immunoSEQ multiplex PCR assay. TCRdb provides this immuneACCESS table in a form limited to in-frame rearrangements. Some clones are lacking; in checked studies, under half of them reflect an unresolved V gene, and why the rest are absent is not known. Counted in this sample were about 320,000 clones; 80% to 90% of them appeared once. About 17% of the sample is in the top ten clones. Sequenced sample: memory CD8+ T cells sorted from blood. Explained via the paper, the cell subset or site label denotes: CD45RO+ cells pooled with CCR7-negative TemRA cells. The receptors were sampled from a man between 18 and 35 years old in good health.

In its sample, this clone was seen once. This sequence joins TRBV7-8 and TRBJ2-5; the D gene is possibly TRBD2 (6 bases). There are 15 residues in the CDR3. Looked up from germline, CDR1 is SGHVS and CDR2 is FQNEAQ. V was shortened by 5 bases and J by 4 bases, with 17 bases between the two germline ends. CDR3 DNA sequence: TGTGCCAGCAGCATGGAGGTACTAGCACGAGAGACCCAGTACTTC. Translating it yields CASSMEVLARETQYF.

This clone was detected only once. The V and J genes are TRBV6-1 and TRBJ2-7; tentatively, D is TRBD2 (6 bases). The CDR3 covers 15 residues. The V end lost 2 bases, the J end lost 6 bases, and 17 bases lay between the germline ends. The V gene's germline CDR1 is MNHNS and CDR2 SASEGT. CDR3 residues: CASSEWAGQTGEQYF. The CDR3 coding sequence is TGTGCCAGCAGTGAATGGGCGGGGCAGACTGGCGAGCAGTACTTC.

This chain uses TRBV11-2 with TRBJ2-6; 7 positions match TRBD1. With V trimmed by 7 bases and J by 0 bases, 9 bases remained unmatched. This CDR3 is 17 amino acids long. CDR1 is SGHAT, CDR2 FQNNGV, per germline. The CDR3 bases are TGTGCCAGCACTACCGGGACAGTCTCCTCTGGGGCCAACGTCCTGACTTTC. Translating it yields CASTTGTVSSGANVLTF.

This clone was counted a single time. The chain is built from TRBV5-1 and TRBJ2-7; D possibly corresponds to TRBD2 (5 bases). V lost 0 bases, J lost 2 bases, and 18 bases lay in between. Germline lookup yields CDR1 SGHRS and CDR2 YFSETQ. CDR3 length: 17 residues. The CDR3 spells CASSLAGAGRPTYEQYF. The CDR3, as DNA: TGCGCCAGCAGCTTGGCCGGCGCGGGCAGACCAACCTACGAGCAGTACTTC.

This clone was detected once. The chain links TRBV27 to TRBJ2-1; TRBD2 matches at 12 bases. The germline V gene encodes CDR1 MNHEY and CDR2 SMNVEV (reference sequence). The CDR3 spans 16 residues. V lost 8 bases, J lost 2 bases, and 7 bases stayed unmatched. CDR3 DNA: TGTGCCAGCGGCGACCGGACTAGCGGGACCTACAATGAGCAGTTCTTC. It is translated as CASGDRTSGTYNEQFF.

The chain couples TRBV29-1 to TRBJ1-1, with 8 bases lining up with TRBD1. The ends lost 1 base at V and 6 bases at J; junction bases unmatched: 10. CDR3 size: 15 residues. Germline CDR1 is SQVTM and CDR2 is ANQGSEA. The CDR3 is CSVEVDRALWAEAFF. Written as DNA, the CDR3 is TGCAGCGTTGAAGTGGACAGGGCCTTGTGGGCTGAAGCTTTCTTT.

This rearrangement joins TRBV7-8 to TRBJ2-5, with 8 bases matching TRBD1. V shed 4 bases and J 2 bases; nucleotides not matched to a gene: 9. Germline loops: CDR1 SGHVS, CDR2 FQNEAQ. The CDR3 has 16 residues. This chain's CDR3 is CASSWETGEDQETQYF. In DNA, the CDR3 is TGTGCCAGCAGCTGGGAGACAGGGGAAGATCAAGAGACCCAGTACTTC.

The J gene is TRBJ2-1, the V gene TRBV2; the D call may be TRBD1 or TRBD2 (5 bases each). This CDR3 region has 14 residues. V was clipped by 6 bases and J by 0 bases, with 9 bases between them. Germline V gene sequence: CDR1 SNHLY, CDR2 FYNNEI. CDR3 residues: CASRGRASYNEQFF. The CDR3 region has the DNA TGTGCCAGCAGGGGACGGGCCTCCTACAATGAGCAGTTCTTC.

The V gene is TRBV6-1, the J gene TRBJ2-7; 7 bases line up with TRBD1. This CDR3 spans 14 amino acids. J was trimmed by 0 bases and V by 6 bases; bases with no gene match: 5. The germline CDR1 and CDR2 sequences are MNHNS and SASEGT. The CDR3 spells CASRDTGVSYEQYF. The CDR3 coding sequence is TGTGCCAGCAGGGACACAGGGGTCTCCTACGAGCAGTACTTC.

This chain links TRBV6-5 with TRBJ1-1; D ambiguous. Looked up from germline, CDR1 is MNHEY and CDR2 is SVGAGI. CDR3 length: 13 residues. Trimming took off 1 base at V and 8 bases at J, with 11 bases between the two ends. The DNA for the CDR3 is TGTGCCAGCAGTTACTTGCTCAATTACGAAGCTTTCTTT. Its protein product is CASSYLLNYEAFF.

The rearrangement links TRBV5-4 to TRBJ1-1; D is ambiguous. Germline V lookup: CDR1 SGHNT, CDR2 YYREEE (reference sequence). Trimming cost V 4 bases and J 1 base, with 11 bases left between them. This CDR3 has 14 residues. DNA for the CDR3: TGTGCCAGCAGCCCTGAAGTCGAGAACACTGAAGCTTTCTTT. Residues: CASSPEVENTEAFF.

V usage is TRBV7-9 and J usage is TRBJ2-5; either TRBD1 or TRBD2 may fit D (5 bases each). V lost 2 bases and J lost 0, with 13 bases in between. CDR3 size: 16 residues. CDR1 is SEHNR, CDR2 FQNEAQ, per germline (reference sequence). CDR3 nucleotide sequence: TGTGCCAGCAGCTTACGAGGGGTACTGTACCAAGAGACCCAGTACTTC. Translated: CASSLRGVLYQETQYF. The full variable domain, its missing parts supplied by reference TRBV7-9 and TRBJ2-5, is DTGVSQNPRHKITKRGQNVTFRCDPISEHNRLYWYRQTLGQGPEFLTYFQNEAQLEKSRLLSDRFSAERPKGSFSTLEIQRTEQGDSAMYLCASSLRGVLYQETQYFGPGTRLLVL.

This clone was recorded only once. The chain carries TRBV27 and TRBJ1-2, with a weak D call TRBD1 (5 bases). CDR3 length equals 11 residues. V dropped 6 bases and J dropped 5 bases, with 7 bases sitting between them. Germline loops: CDR1 MNHEY, CDR2 SMNVEV (reference sequence). The CDR3 nucleotides read TGTGCCAGCAGAGCAGGGTATGGCTACACCTTC. It translates to CASRAGYGYTF.

This chain connects TRBV30 to TRBJ2-3; no definite D call. Trimming removed 8 bases from V and 6 bases from J, with 21 bases in between. The CDR3 length is 14 residues. The germline gives CDR1 GTSNPN, CDR2 SVGIG (reference sequence). The CDR3 nucleotides are TGTGCCGGCACCCCTCGTCCTGCAATTGATACGCAGTATTTT. Encoded protein: CAGTPRPAIDTQYF.

The genes are TRBV7-9 and TRBJ1-1; D gene uncertain. The CDR3 contains 13 residues. V was clipped by 1 base and J by 5 bases, with 8 bases between them. The germline gives CDR1 SEHNR, CDR2 FQNEAQ (reference sequence). CDR3 amino acids: CASSLESRTEAFF. DNA for the CDR3: TGTGCCAGCAGCTTAGAATCCCGGACTGAAGCTTTCTTT.

CDR3 residues: CASSQVPDSRNTIYF. CDR3 nucleotides: TGCGCCAGCAGCCAAGTTCCGGACAGTCGGAACACCATATATTTT. The rearrangement uses TRBV4-1 and TRBJ1-3; TRBD1 is a possible D gene (6 bases). The CDR3 contains 15 residues. Germline-derived CDR1 and CDR2 are MGHRA and YSYEKL. V lost 1 base, J lost 7 bases, and 14 bases lay in between.

The gene calls are TRBV4-1 and TRBJ2-7; a possible D gene is TRBD2 (6 bases). The germline CDR1 and CDR2 sequences are MGHRA and YSYEKL. The germline V and J ends were trimmed by 3 bases and 2 bases, with 8 bases remaining between them. The CDR3 has 13 amino acids. The chain's CDR3 is CASSHGGTYEQYF. The CDR3 nucleotides read TGCGCCAGCAGCCACGGGGGAACCTACGAGCAGTACTTC.

The gene calls are TRBV21-1 and TRBJ1-1. TRBV21-1 corresponds to a pseudogene. This CDR3 is built from 15 residues. The CDR3 loop reads CASSKTAKFHTEAFF. The CDR3 nucleotides are TGTGCCAGCAGCAAGACTGCTAAGTTTCACACTGAAGCTTTCTTT.

This clone came up once. The rearrangement uses TRBV11-2 and TRBJ1-6; a weak D match, TRBD1 (5 bases). V lost 2 bases to trimming and J lost 10 bases, with 18 bases between them. CDR1 is SGHAT and CDR2 is FQNNGV in the germline V gene. CDR3 length: 16 residues. The CDR3 region has the DNA TGTGCCAGCAGCTTAACAGCGGGGGACTTCCGCTCACCCCTCCACTTT. It encodes CASSLTAGDFRSPLHF.

The chain recombines TRBV28 with TRBJ1-5; 8 positions match TRBD1. Losses at the gene ends were 0 bases for V and 5 bases for J; bases not matched to a gene: 0. The CDR3 runs 14 residues. Germline CDR1 MDHEN, CDR2 SYDVKM. The CDR3 region is CASSLWDRDQPQHF. DNA for the CDR3: TGTGCCAGCAGTTTATGGGACAGGGATCAGCCCCAGCATTTT.

Note on this clone: The sample holds other DNA sequences that translate to the same CDR3. The V call is TRBV27, the J call TRBJ1-1; D is possibly TRBD1 (5 bases). CDR3 length: 13 amino acids. The V and J ends lost 6 bases and 4 bases respectively, with 12 bases between them. Per germline, CDR1 MNHEY and CDR2 SMNVEV (reference sequence). CDR3: CASSRDGSTEAFF. Here the CDR3 DNA reads TGTGCCAGCAGCCGGGACGGAAGCACTGAAGCTTTCTTT.

The chain employs TRBV27 and TRBJ1-1; weak D call: TRBD1 (5 bases). This CDR3 is 11 amino acids long. Trimming left V 6 bases short and J 6 bases short, with 8 bases between. Germline V lookup: CDR1 MNHEY, CDR2 SMNVEV (reference sequence). The CDR3 is CASRWGPEAFF. In nucleotides, the CDR3 is TGTGCCAGCAGGTGGGGCCCTGAAGCTTTCTTT.

This sequence joins TRBV5-1 and TRBJ2-3; D is perhaps TRBD2 (5 bases). The CDR3 sequence is 15 residues long. Germline V gene lookup returns CDR1 SGHRS and CDR2 YFSETQ. Trimming pared 0 bases from V and 4 bases from J, leaving 12 bases between. This chain's CDR3 is CASSLAAEEADTQYF. In nucleotides, the CDR3 is TGCGCCAGCAGCTTGGCGGCTGAGGAGGCAGATACGCAGTATTTT.

V usage is TRBV2 and J usage is TRBJ2-3; D might be TRBD1 (5 bases). Trimming shortened V by 4 bases and J by 6 bases, and 14 bases separated the two germline ends. The germline gives CDR1 SNHLY, CDR2 FYNNEI. This CDR3 is 14 amino acids long. CDR3 protein: CASSGGVGPDTQYF. The CDR3 coding sequence is TGTGCCAGCAGTGGCGGCGTGGGGCCGGATACGCAGTATTTT.

The V call is TRBV10-2, the J call TRBJ2-7; D possibly corresponds to TRBD1 (5 bases). V lost 4 bases, J lost 1 base, and 8 bases lay in between. Germline CDR1 reads WSHSY; CDR2 reads SAAADI. The CDR3 is made up of 13 amino acids. CDR3 in amino acids: CASSAGFSYEQYF. CDR3 coding DNA: TGCGCCAGCAGTGCAGGGTTTTCCTACGAGCAGTACTTC.